The present entry profiles one T cell receptor (beta chain) with its context. The CDR3 length is 13 residues. Germline loops: CDR1 GTSNPN, CDR2 SVGIG (reference sequence). The V gene lost 3 bases and the J gene lost 5 bases, with 13 bases spanning the gap. This sample was included in a study of T cells in tuberculosis. Study-level findings and limits: Some low-affinity tetramer-binding T cells may be absent from this sample.

Cells were sorted from thawed PBMC rested overnight and stained with GMM-loaded CD1B tetramer, viability dye and anti-CD3. The lipid loaded on the CD1B tetramers was C32 glucose monomycolate from Rhodococcus equi. Before cryopreservation, the sorted PBMC lost their CD14-expressing monocytes. Profiled with immunoSEQ multiplex PCR; TCRdb holds only in-frame clones, not every one. The table has tens of thousands of clones, roughly 93% seen once. The chain uses TRBV30 and TRBJ2-5, with a tentative D call TRBD2 (6 bases). Specimen: CD1b-GMM tetramer-negative cells sorted from PBMCs. The sequence derives from an adult woman with latent tuberculosis. CDR3 loop: CAWRLTSWETQYF. DNA of the CDR3: TGTGCCTGGAGACTTACTAGCTGGGAGACCCAGTACTTC.